The 11 T cell receptor beta chains presented below share a single source sample, sequenced in a study of T cell responses to AZD1222 COVID-19 vaccine. Sequenced by immunoSEQ multiplex PCR; TCRdb stores in-frame clones only, minus some. Seen here are about 100,000 clones, around nine tenths observed once, and the top ten hold 3% to 4%. Sample: peripheral blood, taken 28 days after the second dose of the MenACWY control vaccine. The origin of the receptors is an adult who received the MenACWY meningococcal vaccine as a control.

This rearrangement joins TRBV18 to TRBJ1-2, with TRBD1 matching 7 bases. V shed 1 base, J shed 3 bases, and the junction held 5 bases outside the gene matches. Germline V gives CDR1 KGHSH, CDR2 LQKENI. This CDR3 region has 15 residues. The DNA of the CDR3 is TGTGCCAGCTCACCACAGGGGGCTTGGGACTATGGCTACACCTTC. Protein: CASSPQGAWDYGYTF.

The chain has TRBV4-3 and TRBJ2-3; 7 bases are a match to TRBD2. Germline trimming cut 0 bases from V and 1 base from J; bases unmatched to any gene: 7. Germline CDR1 LGHNA, CDR2 YSLEER. The CDR3 covers 17 residues. CDR3 DNA sequence: TGCGCCAGCAGCCAAGATCTCCTAGCGGTGGGCACAGATACGCAGTATTTT. Its protein is CASSQDLLAVGTDTQYF.

J is TRBJ2-2 and V is TRBV7-3; TRBD1 matches 10 bases. This CDR3 comprises 15 residues. Germline values: CDR1 SGHTA, CDR2 FQGTGA. V lost 6 bases, J lost 7 bases, and 8 bases stayed unmatched. CDR3 loop: CASSPRQGAHGELFF. CDR3 nucleotide sequence: TGTGCCAGCAGTCCCCGACAGGGGGCTCACGGGGAGCTGTTTTTT.

The rearrangement uses TRBV29-1 and TRBJ1-2; no clear D. Germline values: CDR1 SQVTM, CDR2 ANQGSEA. The CDR3 is made up of 14 amino acids. V lost 1 base and J lost 2, with 11 bases in between. The CDR3 reads CSVEGQVINYGYTF. Written as DNA, the CDR3 is TGCAGCGTTGAAGGGCAGGTGATCAACTATGGCTACACCTTC.

The rearrangement uses TRBV7-9 and TRBJ2-7; D is unclear. Looked up from germline, CDR1 is SEHNR and CDR2 is FQNEAQ (reference sequence). This CDR3 is built from 13 residues. V lost 4 bases to trimming and J lost 0 bases, with 7 bases between them. CDR3 DNA sequence: TGTGCCAGCAGCTCGAGGAGCTCCTACGAGCAGTACTTC. Protein product: CASSSRSSYEQYF.

This chain joins TRBV18 and TRBJ1-3; D unresolved. Trimming took off 0 bases at V and 3 bases at J, with 15 bases between the two ends. Per germline, CDR1 KGHSH and CDR2 LQKENI. There are 17 residues in the CDR3. In DNA form, the CDR3 reads TGTGCCAGCTCACCACCGAGTCATAGGGTCGATGGAAACACCATATATTTT. Its translation is CASSPPSHRVDGNTIYF.

CDR3 nucleotides: TGCGCCAGCAGCTCGTCATTAACCGGGACAGGGACCGGGGAGCTGTTTTTT. As protein: CASSSSLTGTGTGELFF. V gene TRBV5-1 combines with J gene TRBJ2-2, with 9 positions matching TRBD1. Looked up from germline, CDR1 is SGHRS and CDR2 is YFSETQ. The length of the CDR3 is 17 residues. V dropped 3 bases and J dropped 5; count of bases not matched to a gene: 11.

The CDR3 DNA reads as TGCAGTGCTAGTATGGGGGGGGGCTACAATGAGCAGTTCTTC. Translated, it gives CSASMGGGYNEQFF. The V gene is TRBV20-1, the J gene TRBJ2-1; 7 bases align to TRBD2. Germline loops: CDR1 DFQATT, CDR2 SNEGSKA (reference sequence). This CDR3 comprises 14 residues. Unmatched junction bases numbered 5, after V lost 3 bases and J lost 3 bases.

This clone was observed once. The V call is TRBV19, the J call TRBJ1-2; 9 bases are shared with TRBD1. The CDR3 covers 18 residues. After removal of 3 bases from V and 4 bases from J, the junction contained 15 bases not matched to a gene. Germline CDR1 is LNHDA and CDR2 is SQIVND (reference sequence). CDR3 protein: CASSIGDRASLEPYGYTF. The CDR3 coding sequence is TGTGCCAGTAGTATCGGGGACAGGGCATCTCTAGAGCCCTATGGCTACACCTTC.

V gene TRBV7-3 combines with J gene TRBJ2-3, with 9 bases aligning to TRBD2. Trimming at V came to 5 bases and at J to 3 bases, leaving 6 bases not matched to a gene. The CDR3 totals 15 residues. Germline CDR1 is SGHTA and CDR2 is FQGTGA. CDR3 sequence reads: CASSPRGGPTDTQYF. The DNA for the CDR3 is TGTGCCAGCAGCCCGCGGGGGGGCCCAACAGATACGCAGTATTTT.

The rearrangement joins TRBV6-5 to TRBJ2-1, with 7 bases aligning to TRBD1. This CDR3 contains 12 residues. Germline V gene sequence: CDR1 MNHEY, CDR2 SVGAGI. V shed 9 bases and J 3 bases; nucleotides not matched to a gene: 2. Here the CDR3 DNA reads TGTGCCAGTGACAGGGACTACAATGAGCAGTTCTTC. It encodes CASDRDYNEQFF.